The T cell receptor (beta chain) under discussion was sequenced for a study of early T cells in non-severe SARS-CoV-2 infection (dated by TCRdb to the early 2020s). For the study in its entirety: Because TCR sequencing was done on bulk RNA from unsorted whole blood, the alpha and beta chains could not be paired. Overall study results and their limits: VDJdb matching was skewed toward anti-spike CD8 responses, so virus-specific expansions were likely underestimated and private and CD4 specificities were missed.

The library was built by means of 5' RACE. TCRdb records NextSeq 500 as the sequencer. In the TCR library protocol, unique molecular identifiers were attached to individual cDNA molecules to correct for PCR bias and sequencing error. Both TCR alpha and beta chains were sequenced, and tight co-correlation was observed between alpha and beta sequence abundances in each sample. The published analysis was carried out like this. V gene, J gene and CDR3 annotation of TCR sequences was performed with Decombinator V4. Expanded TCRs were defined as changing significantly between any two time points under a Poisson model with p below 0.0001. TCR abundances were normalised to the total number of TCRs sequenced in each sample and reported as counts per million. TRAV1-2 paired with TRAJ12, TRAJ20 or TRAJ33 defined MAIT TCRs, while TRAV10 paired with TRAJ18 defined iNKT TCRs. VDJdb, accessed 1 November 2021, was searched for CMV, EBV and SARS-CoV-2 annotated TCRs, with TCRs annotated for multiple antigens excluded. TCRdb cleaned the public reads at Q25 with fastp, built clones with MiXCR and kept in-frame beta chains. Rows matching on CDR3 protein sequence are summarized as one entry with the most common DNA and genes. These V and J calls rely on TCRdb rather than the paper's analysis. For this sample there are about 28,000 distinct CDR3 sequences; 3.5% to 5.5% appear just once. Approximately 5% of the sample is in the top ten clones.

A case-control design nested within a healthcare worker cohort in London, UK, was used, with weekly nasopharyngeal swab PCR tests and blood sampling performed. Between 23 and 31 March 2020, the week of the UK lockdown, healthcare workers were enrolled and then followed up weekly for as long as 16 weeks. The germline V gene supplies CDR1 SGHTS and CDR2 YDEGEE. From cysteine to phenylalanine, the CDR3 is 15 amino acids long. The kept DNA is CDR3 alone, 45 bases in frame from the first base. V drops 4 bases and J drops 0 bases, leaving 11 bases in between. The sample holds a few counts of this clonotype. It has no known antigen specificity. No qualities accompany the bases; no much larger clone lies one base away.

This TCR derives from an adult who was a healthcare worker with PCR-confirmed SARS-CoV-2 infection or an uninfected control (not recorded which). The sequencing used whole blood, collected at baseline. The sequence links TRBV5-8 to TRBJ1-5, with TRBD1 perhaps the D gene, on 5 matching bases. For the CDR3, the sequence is CASSRGVYSNQPQHF. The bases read TGTGCCAGCAGCCGGGGGGTTTATAGCAATCAGCCCCAGCATTTT.